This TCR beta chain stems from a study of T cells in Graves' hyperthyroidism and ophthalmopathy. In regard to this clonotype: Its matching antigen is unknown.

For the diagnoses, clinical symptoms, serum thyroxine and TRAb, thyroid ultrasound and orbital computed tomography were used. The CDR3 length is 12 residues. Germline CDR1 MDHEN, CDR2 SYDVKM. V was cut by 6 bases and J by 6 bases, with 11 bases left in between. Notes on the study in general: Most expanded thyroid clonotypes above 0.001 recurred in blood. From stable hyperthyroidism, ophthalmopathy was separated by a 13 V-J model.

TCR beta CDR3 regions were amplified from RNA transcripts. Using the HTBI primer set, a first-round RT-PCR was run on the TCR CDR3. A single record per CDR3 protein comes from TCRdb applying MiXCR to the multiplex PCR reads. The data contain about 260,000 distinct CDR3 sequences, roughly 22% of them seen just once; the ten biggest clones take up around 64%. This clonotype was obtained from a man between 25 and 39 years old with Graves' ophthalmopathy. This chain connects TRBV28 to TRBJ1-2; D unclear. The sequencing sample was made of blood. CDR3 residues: CASRVLEDGYTF. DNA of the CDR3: TGTGCCAGCAGGGTATTAGAAGATGGCTACACCTTC.